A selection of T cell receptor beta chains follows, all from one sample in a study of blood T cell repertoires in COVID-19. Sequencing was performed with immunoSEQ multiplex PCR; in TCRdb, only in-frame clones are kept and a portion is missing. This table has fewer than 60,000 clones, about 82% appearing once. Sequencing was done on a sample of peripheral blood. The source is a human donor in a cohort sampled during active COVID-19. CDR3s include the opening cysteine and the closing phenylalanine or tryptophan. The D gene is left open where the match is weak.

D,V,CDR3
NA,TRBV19,CASSFSHLNTEAFF
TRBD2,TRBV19,CASSPSGSAPYTDTQYF
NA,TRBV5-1,CASSQRGTEGWNEQYF
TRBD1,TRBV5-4,CASSEKGQINEKLFF
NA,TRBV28,CASSLFGGDGYTF
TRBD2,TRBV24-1,CATSDSKLAGVGEQFF
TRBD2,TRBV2,CASSEGVAGGSDTQYF
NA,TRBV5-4,CASSLGVPNTGELFF
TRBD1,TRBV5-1,CASSRQGDTYEQYF
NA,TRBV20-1,CSASTPAWEKGYGYTF
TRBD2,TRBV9,CASSVGASGGLYDF
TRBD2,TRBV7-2,CASSLRTSDYNEQFF
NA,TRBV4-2,CASSQVGTGLNTGELFF
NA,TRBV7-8,CASSFRRASLSETQYF
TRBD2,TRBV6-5,CASSRSGLSYNEQFF
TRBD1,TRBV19,CASSISGGREAFF
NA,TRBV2,CASGTEGGELFF
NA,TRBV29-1,CSVLRETQYF
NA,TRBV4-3,CASSHDSSRNTIYF
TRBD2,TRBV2,CASSVLAGGGEQFF
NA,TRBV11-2,CASSTKFKDTQYF
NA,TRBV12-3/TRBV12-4,CASSFGGSTEAFF
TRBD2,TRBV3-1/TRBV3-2,CASSQLAGADLQFF
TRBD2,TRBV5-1,CASSLVASGGIYNEQFF
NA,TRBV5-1,CASSLEGGNQPQHF
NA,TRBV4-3,CASSQDRAQPQHF
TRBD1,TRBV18,CASSPGQSSGNTIYF
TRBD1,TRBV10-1,CARRDRPNEKLFF
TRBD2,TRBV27,CASSPGLAGSYNEQFF
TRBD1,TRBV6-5,CASSPRDGTVTEAFF
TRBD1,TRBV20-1,CSASGGQGLDNSPLHF
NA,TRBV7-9,CASSPRTVNQPQHF
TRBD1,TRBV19,CASSPRQGARTGELFF
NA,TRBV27,CASSLYVSGNGYTF
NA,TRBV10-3,CATKVEGWDEQFF
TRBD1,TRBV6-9,CASSYTGTGAGELFF
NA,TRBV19,CASSPRRRDETQYF
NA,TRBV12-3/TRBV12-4,CASSRGLPYEQYF
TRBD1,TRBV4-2,CASSQAQGVTEAFF
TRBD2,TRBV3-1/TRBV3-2,CASSQGRSGRINWIQYF
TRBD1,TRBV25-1,CASRTPGQGSGYTF
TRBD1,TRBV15,CATSVGQGLSGRAGELFF
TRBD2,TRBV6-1,CASSGSLAGGRTDTQYF
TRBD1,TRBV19,CASSIDRDSGLPQHF
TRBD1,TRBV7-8,CASSPWTGRTEKLFF
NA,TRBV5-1,CASSPLDGGQETQYF